One and the same sample provided the 14 T cell receptor beta chains below, sequenced in a study of human T cells and chemical hapten exposure (dated by TCRdb to 2020 to 2022). Library preparation was by RACE. The sequencer was a NextSeq 500. TCRdb ran its own pipeline on the public reads, namely fastp trimming at Q25 and MiXCR clone calling, and kept in-frame beta chains. Rows are combined by CDR3 protein, so each entry shows the most common genes and DNA. The sample table contains more than 85,000 distinct CDR3 sequences; only one count was recorded for 34% of them. The ten largest clones represent about 2.7% of the sample. The time point label, as the study defines it: patch test 3, about 24 weeks after DPC sensitization. In the paper's terms, the treatment or condition label means: therapeutic diphenylcyclopropenone sensitization with weekly scalp DPC. The sequencing used whole blood, collected in connection with sensitization to the hapten diphenylcyclopropenone (DPC). The receptor set was obtained from a man aged 35-49 years with alopecia areata. Some clones in this sample may be carry-over from other donors' samples.

This clonotype occurred a few times. CDR3 in amino acids: CASSQWTGGVTDTQYF. The DNA of the CDR3 is TGTGCCAGCAGCCAATGGACAGGGGGCGTGACAGATACGCAGTATTTT. The chain carries TRBV11-1 and TRBJ2-3; 11 bases align to TRBD1. V shed 5 bases and J 3 bases; nucleotides not matched to a gene: 7. CDR1 is SGHAT and CDR2 is FQDESV in the germline V gene (reference sequence). The CDR3 is 16 residues long. The variable domain in full, completed from reference TRBV11-1 and TRBJ2-3, reads EAEVAQSPRYKITEKSQAVAFWCDPISGHATLYWYRQILGQGPELLVQFQDESVVDDSQLPKDRFSAERLKGVDSTLKIQPAELGDSAMYLCASSQWTGGVTDTQYFGPGTRLTVL.

This rearrangement joins TRBV7-8 to TRBJ1-5, with D perhaps TRBD1 (5 bases). The CDR3 loop spans 15 amino acids. V lost 2 bases to trimming and J lost 4 bases, with 12 bases between them. CDR1 SGHVS and CDR2 FQNEAQ come from the germline V gene. CDR3 DNA sequence: TGTGCCAGCAGCTTACCGGGACGCGTGAATCAGCCCCAGCATTTT. Protein: CASSLPGRVNQPQHF.

This clonotype has a single count. CDR3 loop: CAWSGLAGRNEQFF. The CDR3 DNA reads as TGTGCCTGGAGTGGACTAGCGGGAAGAAATGAGCAGTTCTTC. This chain joins TRBV30 and TRBJ2-1; TRBD2 agrees at 11 bases. Per germline, CDR1 GTSNPN and CDR2 SVGIG (reference sequence). The V and J ends lost 1 base and 7 bases, in that order; junction bases with no gene match: 3. The CDR3 has 14 residues.

DNA of the CDR3: TGCAGCGTACGGACAGTGCAAGAGACCCAGTACTTC. This gives the protein CSVRTVQETQYF. J is TRBJ2-5 and V is TRBV29-1; D perhaps matches TRBD1 (6 bases). The CDR3 has 12 amino acids. Between the trimmed V and J ends, which lost 6 bases and 2 bases, there was a span of 10 bases. Germline V CDR1 and CDR2: SQVTM, ANQGSEA.

The chain combines TRBV20-1 with TRBJ2-5; no definite D call. Trimming removed 4 bases at V and 5 bases at J, with 8 bases between. This CDR3 has 11 amino acids. CDR1 is DFQATT, CDR2 SNEGSKA, per germline (reference sequence). The CDR3 spells CSATVGETQYF. In DNA form, the CDR3 reads TGCAGTGCTACCGTCGGTGAGACCCAGTACTTC.

This chain links TRBV20-1 with TRBJ2-3, with TRBD2 matching over 7 bases. The ends lost 3 bases at V and 1 base at J; junction bases unmatched: 13. Germline values: CDR1 DFQATT, CDR2 SNEGSKA (reference sequence). The CDR3 contains 17 residues. CDR3 residues: CSARSSSGGMGTDTQYF. The CDR3 coding sequence is TGCAGTGCTAGGAGCTCTAGCGGTGGGATGGGCACAGATACGCAGTATTTT.

J is TRBJ2-7 and V is TRBV5-1; D gene ambiguous. Trimming pared 0 bases from V and 3 bases from J, leaving 10 bases between. Germline CDR1 SGHRS, CDR2 YFSETQ. The CDR3 extends over 14 amino acids. The CDR3 sequence: CASSLEPGFYEQYV. For the CDR3, the DNA is TGCGCCAGCAGCTTGGAGCCAGGCTTCTACGAGCAGTACGTC.

V and J are TRBV10-3 and TRBJ1-2; D might be TRBD1 (6 bases). Germline V gene sequence: CDR1 ENHRY, CDR2 SYGVKD. This CDR3 region has 15 residues. V dropped 3 bases and J dropped 5 bases, with 16 bases sitting between them. The CDR3 spells CAISDPEAGAYGYTF. In DNA, the CDR3 is TGTGCCATCAGTGATCCCGAGGCAGGGGCATATGGCTACACCTTC.

This chain connects TRBV12-3 or TRBV12-4 to TRBJ2-7; a weak D match, TRBD2 (6 bases). CDR3 length: 13 residues. Trimming left V 5 bases short and J 8 bases short, with 16 bases between. Written as DNA, the CDR3 is TGTGCCAGCAGTCCCAGTGGGGGAGGACAGCAGTACGTC. Its translation: CASSPSGGGQQYV.

This chain joins TRBV2 and TRBJ1-1; tentative D call: TRBD1 (6 bases). V gave up 7 bases and J gave up 2 bases, with 11 bases separating them. CDR1 and CDR2 from the germline V gene are SNHLY and FYNNEI. The CDR3 consists of 13 residues. The CDR3 bases are TGTGCCAGCAAAGGACAGTTTAACACTGAAGCTTTCTTT. Amino acid sequence: CASKGQFNTEAFF.

For the CDR3, the DNA is TGTGCCAGCAGCTTAGCTTCGCGGGACAGGGAGACCCAGTACTTC. This gives the protein CASSLASRDRETQYF. V gene TRBV7-9 combines with J gene TRBJ2-5, with 8 positions matching TRBD1. V dropped 0 bases and J dropped 5; count of bases not matched to a gene: 5. The length of the CDR3 is 15 residues. Germline lookup yields CDR1 SEHNR and CDR2 FQNEAQ (reference sequence).

This clonotype showed up just a few times. The chain employs TRBV6-5 and TRBJ2-7, with TRBD2 matching over 11 bases. Germline V gene lookup returns CDR1 MNHEY and CDR2 SVGAGI. Germline trimming cut 5 bases from V and 3 bases from J; bases unmatched to any gene: 3. The CDR3 is 14 amino acids. CDR3 region: CASSPGTSGYEQYV. Here the CDR3 DNA reads TGTGCCAGCAGTCCCGGGACTAGCGGCTACGAGCAGTACGTC.

This rearrangement joins TRBV12-3 or TRBV12-4 to TRBJ2-3; weak D call: TRBD2 (6 bases). The CDR3 consists of 12 residues. Trimming left V 6 bases short and J 5 bases short, with 9 bases between. In DNA, the CDR3 is TGTGCCAGCAGACTTAGCGGAGATACGCAGTATTTT. Translated, it gives CASRLSGDTQYF.

This chain connects TRBV13 to TRBJ2-7, with TRBD2 identical over 11 bases. CDR3 length equals 15 residues. CDR1 is PRHDT, CDR2 FYEKMQ, per germline (reference sequence). The V gene end was trimmed by 2 bases and the J gene end by 6 bases; junction bases not matched to a gene: 6. CDR3 amino acids: CASSLRLAGFAEQYF. CDR3 sequence (DNA): TGTGCCAGCAGCTTACGACTAGCGGGGTTTGCCGAGCAGTACTTC.